This entry features one T cell receptor beta chain sequence. Its antigen remains unidentified. CCR7+ PD-1- TIGIT- cells were defined as stem-like memory CD8+ T cells (TSTEM). Density gradient separation was used to isolate peripheral blood mononuclear cells from buffy coats of healthy donors. In the study, total CD8+ T cells were enriched by negative magnetic separation with EasySep or MojoSort CD8+ T cell isolation kits. For each subset, total RNA was extracted using an RNeasy Mini Kit from duplicate vials of about 150,000 sorted CD8+ T cells. PBMCs were used either fresh or after being cryopreserved in fetal bovine serum containing roughly 9.8% DMSO. Fluorescence-activated cell sorting on a FACSAria III was used to sort CD8+ T cell subsets to purity. The instrument given in TCRdb is NextSeq 550. A Human TCR Profiling Kit was used to prepare UMI-labeled 5' RACE TCRbeta libraries. Every TCRbeta library was prepared in parallel, with the same number of PCR cycles used for all of the libraries. For the original study's pipeline: Each TCRbeta library contained between about 2,600 and 20,000 functional CDR3beta clonotypes. MIGEC 1.2.9 was used for UMI extraction and consensus assembly, with a minimum of three reads required per UMI. MiXCR 3.0.3 was used to extract the in-frame CDR3beta repertoires. Each sample was downsampled to 42,000 randomly selected UMIs before diversity metrics were calculated in VDJtools 1.2.1. For each sample pair, the repertoire overlap metrics D, R and F2 were calculated in VDJtools using the top 3,000 clones. Each CDR3 protein sequence appears as one entry after TCRdb reprocessed the reads, and no DNA is included. The V and J calls, along with clone size, are taken from TCRdb and not from the paper's own processing. The sample's clone listing holds 9,900 or so distinct CDR3 sequences. Jointly, the top ten make up about 15% of the sample.

This sample was taken from a study of human CD8 memory T cell subsets (dated by TCRdb to 2019 to 2021). About the full investigation: To assess clonal relationships, the TCRbeta repertoires of stem-like (TSTEM), progenitor exhausted-like (TPEX) and effector memory CD8+ T cell subsets were compared. Six donors each provided TSTEM, TPEX and effector memory subsets, and TCRbeta repertoires were obtained from all six. The paper as a whole reports these results and caveats: The stem-like TSTEM and TPEX subsets each shared clonotypes with effector memory cells, but the TSTEM and TPEX repertoires had minimal overlap with each other, suggesting distinct antigen spectra. Normalized Shannon-Wiener diversity was similarly high in the TSTEM and TPEX subsets, while the effector memory subsets were comparatively less diverse. Based on Chao1 estimates, TSTEM subsets appeared to have greater repertoire diversity than TPEX subsets, which could potentially reflect a broader range of specificities. Only TCRbeta chains were sequenced, and the repertoire comparisons were based on about six donors and tested using paired t-tests with Bonferroni correction.

Counted from cysteine to phenylalanine, this CDR3 has 13 amino acids. DNA is not recorded here. The germline V gene specifies SGHAT as CDR1 and FQNNGV as CDR2. This TCR was recovered from a human donor in good health. Specimen: CD8+ stem-like memory T cells (TSCM and TCM) sorted from PBMCs. The cell subset or site label on this specimen signifies: stem-like memory CD8 T cells (TSTEM), CCR7+ PD-1- TIGIT-. Rearrangement joined TRBV11-2 to TRBJ2-1. The CDR3 amino acid sequence is: CASSTWAYNEQFF.